One sample yielded the 5 T cell receptor beta chains listed below, sequenced in a study of cytomegalovirus exposure and HLA in healthy donors. Both 60 Vbeta primers and 13 Jbeta primers went into the PCR. The protocol was immunoSEQ multiplex PCR, while the TCRdb copy is restricted to in-frame clones and leaves out a portion. Among about 140,000 clones listed, approximately 70% were seen once. Sequenced sample: PBMCs. All receptors come from a human donor in good health.

This clone was detected a few times. J is TRBJ2-7 and V is TRBV7-9; 7 nucleotides align to TRBD2. Germline values: CDR1 SEHNR, CDR2 FQNEAQ (reference sequence). This CDR3 spans 19 amino acids. V lost 1 base, J lost 3 bases, and 18 bases stayed unmatched. CDR3 protein: CASSLGFRVRSSGDYEQYF. The CDR3 DNA reads TGTGCCAGCAGCTTAGGATTCCGGGTTCGGTCTAGCGGAGACTACGAGCAGTACTTC. The variable domain in full, completed from reference TRBV7-9 and TRBJ2-7, reads DTGVSQNPRHKITKRGQNVTFRCDPISEHNRLYWYRQTLGQGPEFLTYFQNEAQLEKSRLLSDRFSAERPKGSFSTLEIQRTEQGDSAMYLCASSLGFRVRSSGDYEQYFGPGTRLTVT.

The V call is TRBV19, the J call TRBJ2-6, with D possibly TRBD1 on 5 matching bases. Germline assignment: CDR1 LNHDA and CDR2 SQIVND (reference sequence). The CDR3 contains 18 residues. Trimming took off 6 bases at V and 1 base at J, with 19 bases between the two ends. As DNA, the CDR3 is TGTGCCAGTAGAGGCGCAGGGTTTAGTATTTCTGGGGCCAACGTCCTGACTTTC. Encoded protein: CASRGAGFSISGANVLTF.

This clone turned up a few times. The chain links TRBV19 to TRBJ2-3; 11 bases match TRBD2. Trimming cost V 7 bases and J 4 bases; bases outside gene matches: 16. CDR1 and CDR2 from the germline V gene are LNHDA and SQIVND (reference sequence). The CDR3 is 18 amino acids. CDR3 in DNA: TGTGCCAGTAAACCAAATAGCGGGAGGGCCGTGGGGGCAGATACGCAGTATTTT. Translated: CASKPNSGRAVGADTQYF.

The table lists this clone with a few counts. The chain is built from TRBV5-1 and TRBJ2-7; the match to TRBD1 covers 11 bases. CDR1 and CDR2 (germline): SGHRS, YFSETQ. The V segment lost 5 bases and the J segment 2 bases; nucleotides outside the gene matches: 6. The CDR3 covers 15 residues. The CDR3 DNA reads as TGCGCCAGCAGGGGGACAGGGGGTATGACCTACGAGCAGTACTTC. Translation: CASRGTGGMTYEQYF.

Remarks on this clone: Other DNA sequences in this specimen translate into the identical CDR3. The chain employs TRBV5-1 and TRBJ2-7; 8 bases match TRBD2. Germline V lookup: CDR1 SGHRS, CDR2 YFSETQ. The CDR3 covers 13 residues. V was clipped by 0 bases and J by 4 bases; unmatched bases: 0. The CDR3 reads CASSLASGYEQYF. DNA of the CDR3: TGCGCCAGCAGCTTGGCTAGCGGGTACGAGCAGTACTTC.